This T cell receptor (beta chain) originates from a study of blood T cell repertoires in COVID-19. Study background: The samples span acute and convalescent COVID-19 from the United States, Italy and Spain. From T cells, B-cell-depleted T cells, or PBMCs came the material, which was cDNA or gDNA.

How the authors handled the data: Nucleated cell counts were estimated from reference gene primer amplification. The assay was immunoSEQ multiplex PCR, and TCRdb's table has in-frame clones only and misses some. The D gene and trimming were derived from the DNA, and the V and J assignments and clone size from that table. Of some 80,000 clones in the sample, 82% were seen once. The V end was cut by 7 bases, the J end by 2 bases, with 14 bases between. Germline lookup yields CDR1 LNHDA and CDR2 SQIVND (reference sequence). This CDR3 is built from 14 residues. Sequenced sample: peripheral blood. This chain connects TRBV19 to TRBJ1-1; maybe TRBD1 (5 bases). The sequence derives from a human donor in a cohort sampled during active COVID-19. CDR3 sequence: CASTRRRVNTEAFF. In DNA, the CDR3 is TGTGCCAGTACCCGCCGCAGGGTAAACACTGAAGCTTTCTTT.